The text below deals with one TCR beta chain. The specificity of this receptor is unknown. No base-level quality is on record; no much larger clone is a single base apart. The source of the sample is a study of shared clonotypes between healthy human individuals (dated by TCRdb to 2020 to 2022). With respect to the entire study: Three men and two women, aged 18 to 49 years, made up the cohort. To increase sequencing depth and limit assay-specific biases, TCR repertoire library preparation and sequencing were carried out by different laboratories using diverse techniques. Between about 0.94 and 8.9 billion PBMCs per donor were obtained by leukapheresis. For each donor, CD4 naive and CD4 memory were each run on three plates, CD8 naive on two plates, and CD8 memory on one plate. The study deeply sequenced blood TCR repertoires of about 5 healthy adults to estimate repertoire size and the extent of clonotype sharing between individuals. Findings and caveats that apply to the study as a whole: Higher generation probabilities were observed for clonotypes shared by all four sorted-subset donors than for non-shared clonotypes. Rarefaction of sorted-subset datasets indicated incomplete sequencing despite the large sequencing depth. Naive subsets generally had larger estimated clonotype richness than memory subsets did. Sampling was restricted to blood, and TCR repertoires in tissue are likely to differ from TCR repertoires in blood. About 4.5% of naive CD4, 3.5% of naive CD8, roughly 2.4% of memory CD4, and around 0.4% of memory CD8 clonotypes were shared across several donors. Based on pairwise subsampling, the degree of clonotype sharing among donors was expected to be affected by sequencing depth. The genetic and exposure-history diversity represented was limited by the small number of donors.

A distance of 6 bases separates the germline ends of V and J, which lose 1 base and 3 bases respectively. Including cysteine and phenylalanine, the CDR3 has 13 amino acids. Only CDR3 DNA remains: 39 bases, in frame from the first base. As encoded in the germline V gene, CDR1 is SGHDN while CDR2 is FVKESK. Donors were healthy HIV-negative adults with no recently reported acute infections or vaccinations. All donors were Caucasian adults living in Nashville, Tennessee, USA. CD4+ T cells were enriched through magnetic negative selection, after which naive cells were positively selected on CD45RA and the remaining negative fraction served as the memory subset. Blood was collected by leukapheresis, and PBMCs were isolated by Ficoll-Histopaque density gradient centrifugation and then cryopreserved in liquid nitrogen vapor phase. Analytical flow cytometry was used to check the purity and quantity of each magnetically sorted T cell population. Genomic DNA was isolated from each sorted fraction and quantified by UV absorbance on a Nanodrop 2000c.

TCR CDR3 regions were amplified from genomic DNA by multiplex PCR using the deep immunoSEQ assay. Extracted genomic DNA from each cell subset was distributed evenly across all wells of several immunoSEQ 96-well plates, and each plate was treated as a replicate. Each replicate PCR for sorted subsets received about 210 ng genomic DNA, equal to some 32,000 T cell genomes. Purified libraries were measured with a Qubit 3.0 fluorometer, size-checked on a Bioanalyzer 2100, and measured again with the KAPA Library Quantification kit. Every immunoSEQ 96-well plate was sequenced on a separate single-read 150-cycle Illumina NextSeq 550 flow cell. As for the authors' bioinformatics: Because the immunoSEQ output held only junctional sequences and lacked quality scores, the filtering could not match the filtering applied to full-length reads. Sequences were annotated with PyIR, a Python wrapper for IgBLAST v1.9, and V/J genes and CDR3 were assigned using IMGT germline references. Reads were removed for weak V/J assignments (E-value above 1e-6), missing CDR3, stop codons, out-of-frame junctions, or ambiguous translated residues. V3J clonotypes were defined as sequences sharing an identical inferred V gene, J gene, and CDR3 amino acid sequence. Percentage overlap between repertoires was computed as shared unique clonotypes divided by the size of the smaller repertoire. Repertoire richness was assessed with RTK rarefaction, the Chao1 estimator, and Recon v2.1 estimates of unobserved clonotypes. Generation probabilities for all TCRbeta clonotypes obtained by the gDNA method from a handful of donors were computed using OLGA. TCRdb obtained this table from immuneACCESS and retained in-frame rearrangements with V and J assigned. These tables miss some clones; where compared with another copy, unresolved V genes account for less than half of the shortfall, and the remainder is unexplained. V, J and clone size reflect that table, while D and trimming were determined from the DNA. The sample contains some 1,600,000 clones, 98% of them found a single time. The ten largest account for less than 0.55% of the sample.

The chain employs TRBV14 and TRBJ1-2; no D gene call is confident. The sample consisted of naive CD4+ T cells sorted from blood. The cell subset or site label, as the study defines it: CD45RA+ positively selected. The source is a man aged 30 to 45 in good health. The CDR3 has the sequence CASSQGVYYGYTF. The bases are TGTGCCAGCAGCCAAGGGGTCTACTATGGCTACACCTTC. Outside the CDR3, residues come from the reference TRBV14 and TRBJ1-2 proteins, so the full variable domain is: EAGVTQFPSHSVIEKGQTVTLRCDPISGHDNLYWYRRVMGKEIKFLLHFVKESKQDESGMPNNRFLAERTGGTYSTLKVQPAELEDSGVYFCASSQGVYYGYTFGSGTRLTVV.